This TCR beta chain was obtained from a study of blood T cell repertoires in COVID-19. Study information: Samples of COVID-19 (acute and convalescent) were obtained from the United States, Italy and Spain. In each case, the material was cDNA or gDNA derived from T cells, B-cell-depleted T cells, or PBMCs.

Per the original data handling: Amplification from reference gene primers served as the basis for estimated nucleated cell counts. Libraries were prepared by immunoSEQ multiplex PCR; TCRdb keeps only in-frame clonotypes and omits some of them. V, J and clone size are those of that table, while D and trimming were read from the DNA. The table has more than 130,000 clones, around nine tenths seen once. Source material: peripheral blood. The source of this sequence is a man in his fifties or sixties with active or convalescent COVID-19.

In DNA, the CDR3 is TGTGCCAGCAGTTCGAGACTTACGGGGAGGGGTTCACCCCTCCACTTT. Its translation: CASSSRLTGRGSPLHF. This rearrangement joins TRBV27 to TRBJ1-6, with TRBD1 as a possible D gene (5 bases). Between the trimmed V and J ends, which lost 4 bases and 9 bases, there was a span of 19 bases. The germline gives CDR1 MNHEY, CDR2 SMNVEV (reference sequence). This CDR3 is built from 16 residues.